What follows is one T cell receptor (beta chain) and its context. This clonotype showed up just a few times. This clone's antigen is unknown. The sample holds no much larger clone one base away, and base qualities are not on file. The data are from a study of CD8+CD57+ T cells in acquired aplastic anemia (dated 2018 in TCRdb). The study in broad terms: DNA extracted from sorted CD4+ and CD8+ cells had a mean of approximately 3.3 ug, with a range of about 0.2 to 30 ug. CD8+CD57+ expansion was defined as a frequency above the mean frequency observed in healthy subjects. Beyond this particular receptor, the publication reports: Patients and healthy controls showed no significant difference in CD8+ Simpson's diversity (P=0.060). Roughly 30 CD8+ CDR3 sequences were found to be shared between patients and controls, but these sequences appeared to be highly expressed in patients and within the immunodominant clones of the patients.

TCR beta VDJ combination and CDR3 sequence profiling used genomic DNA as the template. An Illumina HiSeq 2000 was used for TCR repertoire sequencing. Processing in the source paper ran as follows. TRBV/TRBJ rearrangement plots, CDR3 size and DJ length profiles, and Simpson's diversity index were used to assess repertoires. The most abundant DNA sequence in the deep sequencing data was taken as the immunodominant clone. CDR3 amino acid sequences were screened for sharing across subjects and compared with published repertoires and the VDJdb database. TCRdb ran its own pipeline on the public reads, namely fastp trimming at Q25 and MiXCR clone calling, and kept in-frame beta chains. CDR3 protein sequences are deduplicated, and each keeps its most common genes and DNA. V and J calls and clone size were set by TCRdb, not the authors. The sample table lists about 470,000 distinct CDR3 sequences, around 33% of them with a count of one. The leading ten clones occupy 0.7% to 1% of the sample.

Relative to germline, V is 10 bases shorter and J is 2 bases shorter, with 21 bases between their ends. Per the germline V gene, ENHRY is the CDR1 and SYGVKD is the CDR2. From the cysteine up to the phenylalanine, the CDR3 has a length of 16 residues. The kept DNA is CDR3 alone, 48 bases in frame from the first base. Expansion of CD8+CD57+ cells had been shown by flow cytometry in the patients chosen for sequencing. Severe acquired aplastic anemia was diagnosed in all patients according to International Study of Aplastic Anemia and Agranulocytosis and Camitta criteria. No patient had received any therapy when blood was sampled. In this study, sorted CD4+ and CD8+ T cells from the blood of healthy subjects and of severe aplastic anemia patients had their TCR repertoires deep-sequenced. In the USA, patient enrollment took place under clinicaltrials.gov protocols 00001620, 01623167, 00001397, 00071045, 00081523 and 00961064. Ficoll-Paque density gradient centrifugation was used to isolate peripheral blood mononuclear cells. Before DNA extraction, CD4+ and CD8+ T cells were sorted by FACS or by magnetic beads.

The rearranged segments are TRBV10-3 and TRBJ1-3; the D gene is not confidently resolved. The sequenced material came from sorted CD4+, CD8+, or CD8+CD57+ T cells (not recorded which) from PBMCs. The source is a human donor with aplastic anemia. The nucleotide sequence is TGTGCCAGCAGCCTCTTAACATCGGTTACTGGAAACACCATATATTTT. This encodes CASSLLTSVTGNTIYF.